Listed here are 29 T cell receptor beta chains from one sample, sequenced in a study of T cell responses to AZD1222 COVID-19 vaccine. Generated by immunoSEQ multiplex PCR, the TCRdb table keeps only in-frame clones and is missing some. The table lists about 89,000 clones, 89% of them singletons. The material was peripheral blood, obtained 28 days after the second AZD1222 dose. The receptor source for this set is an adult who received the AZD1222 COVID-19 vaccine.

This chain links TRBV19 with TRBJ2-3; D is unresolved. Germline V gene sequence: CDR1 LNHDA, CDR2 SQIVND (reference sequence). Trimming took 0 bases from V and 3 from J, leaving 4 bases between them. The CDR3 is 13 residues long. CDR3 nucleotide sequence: TGTGCCAGTAGTATAGAACGGACAGATACGCAGTATTTT. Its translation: CASSIERTDTQYF.

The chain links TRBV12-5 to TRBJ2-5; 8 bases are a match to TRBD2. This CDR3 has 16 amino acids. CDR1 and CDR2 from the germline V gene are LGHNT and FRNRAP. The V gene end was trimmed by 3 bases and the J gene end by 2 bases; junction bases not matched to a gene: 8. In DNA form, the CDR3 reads TGTGCTAGTGGTTTCGGAGTCAGCGGGGGTCAAGAGACCCAGTACTTC. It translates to CASGFGVSGGQETQYF. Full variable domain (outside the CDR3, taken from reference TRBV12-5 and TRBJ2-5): DARVTQTPRHKVTEMGQEVTMRCQPILGHNTVFWYRQTMMQGLELLAYFRNRAPLDDSGMPKDRFSAEMPDATLATLKIQPSEPRDSAVYFCASGFGVSGGQETQYFGPGTRLLVL.

The CDR3 coding sequence is TGTGCCAGCAGCTTAGCGGTCCCGGGGCAGCCCCAGCATTTT. Translated, it gives CASSLAVPGQPQHF. The rearrangement joins TRBV7-8 to TRBJ1-5; the D is unclear. V was clipped by 0 bases and J by 7 bases, with 10 bases between them. The length of the CDR3 is 14 residues. Germline loops: CDR1 SGHVS, CDR2 FQNEAQ.

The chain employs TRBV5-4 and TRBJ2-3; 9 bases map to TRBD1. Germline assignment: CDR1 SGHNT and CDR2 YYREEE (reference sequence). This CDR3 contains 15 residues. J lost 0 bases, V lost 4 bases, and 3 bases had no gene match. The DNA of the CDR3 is TGTGCCAGCAGCCGGGACAGGGCCAGCACAGATACGCAGTATTTT. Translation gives CASSRDRASTDTQYF.

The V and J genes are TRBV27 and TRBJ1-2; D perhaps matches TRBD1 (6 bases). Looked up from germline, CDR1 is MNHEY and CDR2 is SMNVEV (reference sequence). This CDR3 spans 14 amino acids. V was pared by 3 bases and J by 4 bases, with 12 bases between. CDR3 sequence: CASSLLAGVYGYTF. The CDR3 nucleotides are TGTGCCAGCAGTTTGTTGGCAGGGGTCTATGGCTACACCTTC.

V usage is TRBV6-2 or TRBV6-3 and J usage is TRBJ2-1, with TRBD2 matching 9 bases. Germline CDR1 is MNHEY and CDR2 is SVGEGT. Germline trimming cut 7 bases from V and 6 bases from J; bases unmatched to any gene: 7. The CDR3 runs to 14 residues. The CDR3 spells CASIPSGASNEQFF. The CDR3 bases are TGTGCCAGCATCCCTAGCGGGGCCTCCAATGAGCAGTTCTTC.

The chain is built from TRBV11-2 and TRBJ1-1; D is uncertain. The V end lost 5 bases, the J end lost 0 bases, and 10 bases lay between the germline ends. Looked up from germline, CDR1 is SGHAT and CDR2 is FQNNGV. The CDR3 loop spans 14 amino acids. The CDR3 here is CASSARRMNTEAFF. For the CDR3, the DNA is TGTGCCAGCAGCGCGCGGAGGATGAACACTGAAGCTTTCTTT.

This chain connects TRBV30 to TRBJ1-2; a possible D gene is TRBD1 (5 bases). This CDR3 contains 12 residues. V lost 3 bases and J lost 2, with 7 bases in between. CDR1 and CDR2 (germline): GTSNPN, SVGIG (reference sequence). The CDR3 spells CAWRGRNYGYTF. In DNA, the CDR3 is TGTGCCTGGAGGGGGCGAAACTATGGCTACACCTTC.

CDR3 amino acids: CSVELRSSGANVLTF. For the CDR3, the DNA is TGCAGCGTTGAGTTACGGAGCTCTGGGGCCAACGTCCTGACTTTC. This chain links TRBV29-1 with TRBJ2-6; D is undetermined. The CDR3 covers 15 residues. From germline, CDR1 is SQVTM and CDR2 ANQGSEA. The V gene lost 3 bases and the J gene lost 0 bases, with 9 bases spanning the gap.

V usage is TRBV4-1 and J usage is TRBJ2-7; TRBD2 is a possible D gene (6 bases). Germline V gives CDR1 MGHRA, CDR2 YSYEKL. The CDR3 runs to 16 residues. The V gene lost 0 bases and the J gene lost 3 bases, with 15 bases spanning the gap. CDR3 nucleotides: TGCGCCAGCAGCCAAGATGATGCGGGGAGCAACTACGAGCAGTACTTC. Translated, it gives CASSQDDAGSNYEQYF.

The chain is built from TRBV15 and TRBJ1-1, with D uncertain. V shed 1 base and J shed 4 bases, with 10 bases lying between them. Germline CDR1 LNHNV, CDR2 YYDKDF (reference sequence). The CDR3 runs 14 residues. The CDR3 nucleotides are TGTGCCACCAGCAGAGGAGGAGAAAGCACTGAAGCTTTCTTT. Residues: CATSRGGESTEAFF.

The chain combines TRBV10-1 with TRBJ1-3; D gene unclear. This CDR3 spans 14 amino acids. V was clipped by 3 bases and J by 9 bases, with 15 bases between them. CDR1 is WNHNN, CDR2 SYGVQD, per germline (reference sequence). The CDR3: CASSDYEDFGTIYF. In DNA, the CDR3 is TGCGCCAGCAGTGACTACGAGGATTTTGGCACCATATATTTT.

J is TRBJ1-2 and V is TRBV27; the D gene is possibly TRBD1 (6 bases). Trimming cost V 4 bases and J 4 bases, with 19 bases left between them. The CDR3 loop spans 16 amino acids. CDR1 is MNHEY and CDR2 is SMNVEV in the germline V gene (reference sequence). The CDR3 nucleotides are TGTGCCAGCAGTTATTCTTCTGCAGGGGTGATCTATGGCTACACCTTC. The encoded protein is CASSYSSAGVIYGYTF.

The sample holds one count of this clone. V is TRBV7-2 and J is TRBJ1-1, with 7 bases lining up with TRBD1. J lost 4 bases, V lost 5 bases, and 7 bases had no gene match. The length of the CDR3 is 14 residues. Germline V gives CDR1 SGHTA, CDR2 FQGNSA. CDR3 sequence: CASSETGRVTEAFF. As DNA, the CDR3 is TGTGCCAGCAGCGAGACAGGGCGAGTCACTGAAGCTTTCTTT.

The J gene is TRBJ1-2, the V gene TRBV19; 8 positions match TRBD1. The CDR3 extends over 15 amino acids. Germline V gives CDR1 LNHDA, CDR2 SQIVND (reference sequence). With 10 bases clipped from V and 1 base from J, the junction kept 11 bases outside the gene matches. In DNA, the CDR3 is TGTGCCACCGTACCTGGGACAGGCATTAACTATGGCTACACCTTC. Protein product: CATVPGTGINYGYTF.

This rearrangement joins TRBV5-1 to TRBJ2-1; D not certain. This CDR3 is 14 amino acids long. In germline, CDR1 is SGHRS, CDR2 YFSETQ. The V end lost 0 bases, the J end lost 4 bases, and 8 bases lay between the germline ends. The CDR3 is CASSLEHLYNEQFF. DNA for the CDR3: TGCGCCAGCAGCTTGGAGCATCTGTACAATGAGCAGTTCTTC.

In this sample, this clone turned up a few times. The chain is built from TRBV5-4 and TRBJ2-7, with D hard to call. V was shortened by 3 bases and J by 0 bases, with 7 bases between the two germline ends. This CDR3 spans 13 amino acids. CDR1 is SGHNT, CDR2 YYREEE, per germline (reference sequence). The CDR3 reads CASSSPPSYEQYF. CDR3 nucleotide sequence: TGTGCCAGCAGCTCTCCTCCCTCCTACGAGCAGTACTTC.

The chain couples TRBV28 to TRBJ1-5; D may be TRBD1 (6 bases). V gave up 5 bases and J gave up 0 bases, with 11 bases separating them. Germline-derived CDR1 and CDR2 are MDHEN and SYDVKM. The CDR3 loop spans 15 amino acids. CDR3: CASSRGGTSNQPQHF. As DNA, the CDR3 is TGTGCCAGCAGTAGAGGGGGGACTAGCAATCAGCCCCAGCATTTT.

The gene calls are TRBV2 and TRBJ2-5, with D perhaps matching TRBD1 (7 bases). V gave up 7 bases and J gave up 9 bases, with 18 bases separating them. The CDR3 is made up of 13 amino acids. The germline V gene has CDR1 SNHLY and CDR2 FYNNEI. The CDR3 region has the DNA TGTGCCAGCAAGGCTCAGGGGGGAGTGGCCCAGTACTTC. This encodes CASKAQGGVAQYF.

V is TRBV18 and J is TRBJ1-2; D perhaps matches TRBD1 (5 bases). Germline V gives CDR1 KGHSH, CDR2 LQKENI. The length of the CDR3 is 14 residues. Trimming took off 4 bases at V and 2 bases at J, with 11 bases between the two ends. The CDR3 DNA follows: TGTGCCAGCTCACGGCCAGGGTTAAACTATGGCTACACCTTC. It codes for CASSRPGLNYGYTF.

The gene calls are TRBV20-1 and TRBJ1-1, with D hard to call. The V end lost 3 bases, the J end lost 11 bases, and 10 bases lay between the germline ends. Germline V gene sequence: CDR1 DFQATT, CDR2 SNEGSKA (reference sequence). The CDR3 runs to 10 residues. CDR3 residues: CSARDDLAFF. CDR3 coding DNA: TGCAGTGCTAGGGACGACCTGGCTTTCTTT.

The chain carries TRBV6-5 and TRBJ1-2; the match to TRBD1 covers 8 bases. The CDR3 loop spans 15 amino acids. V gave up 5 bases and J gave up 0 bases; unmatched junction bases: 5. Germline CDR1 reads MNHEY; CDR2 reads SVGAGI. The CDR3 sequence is CASSPQGEANYGYTF. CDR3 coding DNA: TGTGCCAGCAGTCCACAGGGGGAGGCTAACTATGGCTACACCTTC.

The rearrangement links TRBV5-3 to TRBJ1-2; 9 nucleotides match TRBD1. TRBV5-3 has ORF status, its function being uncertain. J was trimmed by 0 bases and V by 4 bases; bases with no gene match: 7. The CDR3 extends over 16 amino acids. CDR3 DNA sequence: TGTGCCAGAAGCGGGACAGGGACGGCCTCTAACTATGGCTACACCTTC. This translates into CARSGTGTASNYGYTF.

CDR3 nucleotides: TGTGCCAGCAGTGACCCGAACACTGAAGCTTTCTTT. Amino acid sequence: CASSDPNTEAFF. The chain links TRBV6-1 to TRBJ1-1; D not resolved. V shed 3 bases and J shed 1 base, with 3 bases lying between them. The CDR3 has 12 residues. CDR1 and CDR2 (germline): MNHNS, SASEGT.

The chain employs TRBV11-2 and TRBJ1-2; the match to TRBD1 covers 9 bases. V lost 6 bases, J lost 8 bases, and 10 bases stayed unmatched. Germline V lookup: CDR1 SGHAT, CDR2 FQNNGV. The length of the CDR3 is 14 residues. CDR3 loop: CASSSTGTGQGYTF. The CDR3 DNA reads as TGTGCCAGCAGTTCAACCGGGACAGGGCAGGGCTACACCTTC.

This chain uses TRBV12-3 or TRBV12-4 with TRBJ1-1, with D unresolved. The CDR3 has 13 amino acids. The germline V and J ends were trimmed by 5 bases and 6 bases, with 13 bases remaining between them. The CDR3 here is CASSPPVSAEAFF. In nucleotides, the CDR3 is TGTGCCAGCAGTCCTCCGGTAAGCGCTGAAGCTTTCTTT.

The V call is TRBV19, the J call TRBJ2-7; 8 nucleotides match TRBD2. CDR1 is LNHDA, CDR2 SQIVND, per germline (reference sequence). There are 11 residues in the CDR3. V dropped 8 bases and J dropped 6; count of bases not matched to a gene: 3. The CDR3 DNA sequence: TGTGCCAGTGGGGGGACTAGCGAGCAGTACTTC. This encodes CASGGTSEQYF. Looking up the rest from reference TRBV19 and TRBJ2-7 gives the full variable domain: DGGITQSPKYLFRKEGQNVTLSCEQNLNHDAMYWYRQDPGQGLRLIYYSQIVNDFQKGDIAEGYSVSREKKESFPLTVTSAQKNPTAFYLCASGGTSEQYFGPGTRLTVT.

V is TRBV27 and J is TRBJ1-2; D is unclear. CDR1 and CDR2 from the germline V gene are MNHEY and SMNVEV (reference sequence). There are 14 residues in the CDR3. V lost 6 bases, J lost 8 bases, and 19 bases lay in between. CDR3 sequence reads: CASRLAGGIEGYTF. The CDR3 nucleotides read TGTGCCAGCAGGCTGGCAGGAGGAATAGAGGGCTACACCTTC.

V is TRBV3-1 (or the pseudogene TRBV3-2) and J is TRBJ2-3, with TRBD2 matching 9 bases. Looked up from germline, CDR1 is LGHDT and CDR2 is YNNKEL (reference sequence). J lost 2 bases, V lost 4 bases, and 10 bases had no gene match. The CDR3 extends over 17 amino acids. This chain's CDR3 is CASSPQGLAGITDTQYF. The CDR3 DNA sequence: TGTGCCAGCAGCCCTCAGGGGCTAGCGGGGATCACAGATACGCAGTATTTT.